Listed below are T cell receptor beta chains from one sample, sequenced in a study of blood T cell repertoires in COVID-19. TCRdb's table, derived via immunoSEQ multiplex PCR, lists solely in-frame clones and lacks some. The sample lists fewer than 300,000 clones; 82% were seen once. The sample consisted of peripheral blood. These TCRs come from a woman under 30 with acute or convalescent COVID-19. Each CDR3 is given with its conserved first and last residue.

TRBJ1-5 | 15 | TRBV2 | CASSPGFSFKTPQHF
TRBJ2-2 | 18 | TRBV2 | CAIPLVLAGGPWSGELFF
TRBJ2-7 | 11 | TRBV20-1 | CSVAAYYEQYF
TRBJ2-7 | 15 | TRBV5-8 | CASGTGTGGAYEQYF
TRBJ2-4 | 14 | TRBV4-3 | CASSQDLAGNIQYF
TRBJ2-5 | 16 | TRBV27 | CASNLTSGGIQETQYF
TRBJ2-7 | 16 | TRBV6-5 | CASSYSGGGSSYEQYF
TRBJ2-7 | 14 | TRBV6-2/TRBV6-3 | CASSRLAEIYEQYF
TRBJ1-5 | 18 | TRBV5-8 | CASREYIAGTGGNQPQHF
TRBJ2-2 | 18 | TRBV5-1 | CASSLKTGLPSNTGELFF
TRBJ2-3 | 17 | TRBV14 | CASSPRWTSGSTDTQYF
TRBJ1-2 | 15 | TRBV30 | CAWSVALATNYGYTF
TRBJ2-7 | 16 | TRBV4-1 | CASSQDGGPISYEQYF
TRBJ2-2 | 15 | TRBV6-4 | CASSRQGTNTGGLFF
TRBJ1-5 | 16 | TRBV6-5 | CASSYLGQGAGQPQHF
TRBJ1-1 | 12 | TRBV6-5 | CASRTVNTEAFF
TRBJ2-1 | 19 | TRBV21-1 | CASSKIGTGYWSSYNEQFF
TRBJ1-1 | 11 | TRBV5-1 | CASKMNTEAFF
TRBJ2-1 | 16 | TRBV27 | CASSLLAVSSYNEQFF
TRBJ2-1 | 14 | TRBV10-2 | CASGESFSGNEQFF
TRBJ2-7 | 15 | TRBV18 | CASSRGRGSSYEQYF
TRBJ2-3 | 14 | TRBV29-1 | CSVGEGLWTDTQYF
TRBJ2-7 | 14 | TRBV11-2 | CASSLSVARLEQYF
TRBJ1-5 | 15 | TRBV30 | CAWSALTGAGQPQHF
TRBJ1-2 | 15 | TRBV4-3 | CASSQVADRVFGYTF
TRBJ2-1 | 15 | TRBV14 | CASSQDVTFVAEQFF
TRBJ2-2 | 16 | TRBV3-1/TRBV3-2 | CASSWSGRANTGELFF
TRBJ1-1 | 12 | TRBV11-2 | CASSLNRGEAFF
TRBJ1-6 | 14 | TRBV28 | CASSSDTNNSPLHF
TRBJ1-2 | 16 | TRBV29-1 | CSVLPGTGAREAGYTF
TRBJ2-7 | 21 | TRBV5-1 | CASILTPRAGGPNFLSYEQYF
TRBJ1-2 | 14 | TRBV7-2 | CASSLDGTAYGYTF
TRBJ1-5 | 15 | TRBV6-5 | CASCRTGASNQPQHF
TRBJ2-2 | 15 | TRBV7-9 | CASSLATGYTGELFF
TRBJ1-5 | 14 | TRBV2 | CASRPDSSNQPQHF
TRBJ1-4 | 16 | TRBV7-2 | CASSRQGANVGEKLFF
TRBJ2-1 | 13 | TRBV7-3 | CASSPSGGNEQFF
TRBJ2-2 | 16 | TRBV5-1 | CASSRGDYTNTGELFF
TRBJ2-7 | 15 | TRBV4-3 | CASSQDPSASYEQYF
TRBJ2-3 | 15 | TRBV24-1 | CATSKAGTSTDTQYF
TRBJ1-1 | 15 | TRBV19 | CASRPLDRGNTEAFF
TRBJ1-2 | 14 | TRBV5-8 | CASSLVGGAEGYTF
TRBJ2-3 | 18 | TRBV7-2 | CASSPNPGSGGSADTQYF
TRBJ2-5 | 15 | TRBV6-2/TRBV6-3 | CASSFDRVGEETQYF
TRBJ1-2 | 15 | TRBV6-5 | CASSNNRGHRYGYTF
TRBJ1-1 | 13 | TRBV6-2/TRBV6-3 | CASSLQGNTEAFF
TRBJ1-2 | 15 | TRBV4-1 | CASSQIEGQNYGYTF